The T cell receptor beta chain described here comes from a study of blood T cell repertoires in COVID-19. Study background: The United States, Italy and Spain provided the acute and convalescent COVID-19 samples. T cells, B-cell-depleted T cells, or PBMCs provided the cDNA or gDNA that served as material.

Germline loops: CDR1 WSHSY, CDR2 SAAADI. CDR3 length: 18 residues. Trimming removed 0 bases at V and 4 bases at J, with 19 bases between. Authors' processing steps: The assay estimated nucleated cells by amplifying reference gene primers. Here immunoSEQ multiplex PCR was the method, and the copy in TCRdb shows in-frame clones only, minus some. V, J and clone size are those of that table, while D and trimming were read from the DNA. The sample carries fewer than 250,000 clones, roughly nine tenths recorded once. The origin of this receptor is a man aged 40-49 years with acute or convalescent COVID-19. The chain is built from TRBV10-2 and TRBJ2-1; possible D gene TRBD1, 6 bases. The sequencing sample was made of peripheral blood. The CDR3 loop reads CASSESAFGAGAYNEQFF. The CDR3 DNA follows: TGCGCCAGCAGTGAGTCCGCTTTTGGGGCAGGGGCGTACAATGAGCAGTTCTTC.